The clone carrying this T cell receptor (beta chain) was picked up many times. Its antigen is as yet unknown. These data are taken from a study of T cell repertoires in cytomegalovirus infection. For the study at large: From public TCR beta signatures came an indication of both CMV infection and matching HLA type.

Each CDR3 protein is one row after TCRdb ran MiXCR on the reads. The sample lists about 210,000 distinct CDR3 sequences, about 7% occurring once. Findings of the study overall: Carriers of CMV plus the relevant HLA were identified by cumulative public TCR beta family frequency. In two of eight donors, the top clonotype was HLA-C-restricted CMV-specific.

The germline V gene has CDR1 SGHDN and CDR2 FVKESK. This CDR3 comprises 15 residues. Trimming pared 5 bases from V and 0 bases from J, leaving 11 bases between. The clonotype was recovered from a human donor in good health (CMV status not recorded). Some clones in this sample may be carry-over from other donors' samples. Material for sequencing was PBMCs. V usage is TRBV14 and J usage is TRBJ1-3; D is uncertain. CDR3 residues: CASSYRGSSGNTIYF. CDR3 DNA sequence: TGTGCCAGCAGCTATAGAGGGTCCTCTGGAAACACCATATATTTT. The full variable domain, rest sourced from reference TRBV14 and TRBJ1-3, is EAGVTQFPSHSVIEKGQTVTLRCDPISGHDNLYWYRRVMGKEIKFLLHFVKESKQDESGMPNNRFLAERTGGTYSTLKVQPAELEDSGVYFCASSYRGSSGNTIYFGEGSWLTVV.